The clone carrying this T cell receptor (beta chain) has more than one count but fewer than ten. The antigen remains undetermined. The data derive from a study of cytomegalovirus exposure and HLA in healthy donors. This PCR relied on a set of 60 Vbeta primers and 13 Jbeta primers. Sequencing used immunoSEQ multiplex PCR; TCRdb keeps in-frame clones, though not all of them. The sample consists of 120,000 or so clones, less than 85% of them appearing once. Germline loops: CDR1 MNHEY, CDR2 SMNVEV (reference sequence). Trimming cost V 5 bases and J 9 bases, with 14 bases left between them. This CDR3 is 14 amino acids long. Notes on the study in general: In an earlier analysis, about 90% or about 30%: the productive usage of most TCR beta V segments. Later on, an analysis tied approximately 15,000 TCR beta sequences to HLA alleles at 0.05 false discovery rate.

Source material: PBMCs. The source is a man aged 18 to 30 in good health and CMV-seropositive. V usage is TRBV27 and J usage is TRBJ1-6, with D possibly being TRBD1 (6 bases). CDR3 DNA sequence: TGTGCCAGCAGTCTGGGGGGGGGCATTTCACCCCTCCACTTT. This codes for CASSLGGGISPLHF.